These T cell receptor beta chains were read from a single sample in a study of blood T cell repertoires in COVID-19. Sequencing was performed with immunoSEQ multiplex PCR; in TCRdb, only in-frame clones are kept and a portion is missing. The sample includes 120,000 to 150,000 clones, approximately 86% seen only once; the top ten take less than 7%. The sample taken for sequencing was PBMCs or T cells enriched from blood (not recorded which). The receptors originated from a woman in her 40s who had recovered from COVID-19. CDR3s include the opening cysteine and the closing phenylalanine or tryptophan. A D gene is named only where the DNA matches it firmly. Only part of the rows carry a size: once, few, many, or a class if the clone is expanded.

j_gene: TRBJ2-1; abundance: -; d_gene: TRBD2; v_gene: TRBV5-6; CDR3nt: TGTGCCAGCAGCAAGGGACTAGCGGGATCCGCCCCTAACAATGAGCAGTTCTTC; CDR3aa: CASSKGLAGSAPNNEQFF
j_gene: TRBJ2-7; abundance: few; d_gene: TRBD2; v_gene: TRBV19; CDR3nt: TGTGCCAGTAGTATGCGATCCGGCGGCCTAGCGGGAGGGTCTTACGAGCAGTACTTC; CDR3aa: CASSMRSGGLAGGSYEQYF
j_gene: TRBJ2-7; abundance: few; d_gene: TRBD2; v_gene: TRBV27; CDR3nt: TGTGCCAGCAGTCCCTACGGGGCGGGGGACCCGCCCTACGAGCAGTACTTC; CDR3aa: CASSPYGAGDPPYEQYF
j_gene: TRBJ2-1; abundance: -; d_gene: -; v_gene: TRBV6-1; CDR3nt: TGTGCCAGCAGTGAATGGGGGGCCTACAATGAGCAGTTCTTC; CDR3aa: CASSEWGAYNEQFF
j_gene: TRBJ2-5; abundance: few; d_gene: TRBD2; v_gene: TRBV7-8; CDR3nt: TGTGCCAGCAGCTTAGCGTTTCGAGCGGGAGCCCAAGAGACCCAGTACTTC; CDR3aa: CASSLAFRAGAQETQYF
j_gene: TRBJ2-7; abundance: -; d_gene: TRBD1; v_gene: TRBV5-1; CDR3nt: TGCGCCAGCACCCCGGACAGGGAGAGCTCCTACGAGCAGTACTTC; CDR3aa: CASTPDRESSYEQYF
j_gene: TRBJ2-3; abundance: many; d_gene: -; v_gene: TRBV7-9; CDR3nt: TGTGCCAGCAGTTCACCCGCGTCAGATACGCAGTATTTT; CDR3aa: CASSSPASDTQYF
j_gene: TRBJ2-2; abundance: -; d_gene: -; v_gene: TRBV6-5; CDR3nt: TGTGCCAGCAGTATCCCAGGGACCGGGGAGCTGTTTTTT; CDR3aa: CASSIPGTGELFF
j_gene: TRBJ1-1; abundance: -; d_gene: -; v_gene: TRBV4-1; CDR3nt: TGCGCCAGCAGCCAGACAGGTCTACAATCTAGGAACACTGAAGCTTTCTTT; CDR3aa: CASSQTGLQSRNTEAFF
j_gene: TRBJ1-6; abundance: -; d_gene: -; v_gene: TRBV2; CDR3nt: TGTGCCAGCAGTTCAGAGCAGGGTATGAGTTCACCCCTCCACTTT; CDR3aa: CASSSEQGMSSPLHF
j_gene: TRBJ2-5; abundance: -; d_gene: TRBD1; v_gene: TRBV10-3; CDR3nt: TGTGCCATCAGGCCGGGACAGGGGCAAGAGACCCAGTACTTC; CDR3aa: CAIRPGQGQETQYF
j_gene: TRBJ2-7; abundance: -; d_gene: TRBD2; v_gene: TRBV7-9; CDR3nt: TGTGCCAGCAGCCATACCGGGACTATAACCCACGAGCAGTACTTC; CDR3aa: CASSHTGTITHEQYF
j_gene: TRBJ1-1; abundance: -; d_gene: -; v_gene: TRBV18; CDR3nt: TGTGCCAGCTCACTTCGTGGATTACGGGACACTGAAGCTTTCTTT; CDR3aa: CASSLRGLRDTEAFF
j_gene: TRBJ2-7; abundance: -; d_gene: -; v_gene: TRBV7-2; CDR3nt: TGTGCCAGCAGCTTTGGTAGCCACGAGCAGTACTTC; CDR3aa: CASSFGSHEQYF
j_gene: TRBJ2-7; abundance: few; d_gene: TRBD1; v_gene: TRBV5-1; CDR3nt: TGCGCCAGCAGCGGTACGGGACAGGGCCCCTACGAGCAGTACTTC; CDR3aa: CASSGTGQGPYEQYF
j_gene: TRBJ1-2; abundance: -; d_gene: -; v_gene: TRBV19; CDR3nt: TGTGCCAGTAGTATAGACAGGGAGGACTATGGCTACACCTTC; CDR3aa: CASSIDREDYGYTF
j_gene: TRBJ2-2; abundance: -; d_gene: TRBD2; v_gene: TRBV19; CDR3nt: TGTGCCAGTAGGAAAGTAGCGGGGGACCCTAACACCGGGGAGCTGTTTTTT; CDR3aa: CASRKVAGDPNTGELFF
j_gene: TRBJ1-6; abundance: once; d_gene: TRBD1; v_gene: TRBV5-6; CDR3nt: TGTGCCAGCAGCTCGGGACAGGGGAATTCACCCCTCCACTTT; CDR3aa: CASSSGQGNSPLHF
j_gene: TRBJ2-7; abundance: -; d_gene: TRBD1; v_gene: TRBV19; CDR3nt: TGTGCCACCGGGACAGGGGCAATCTACGAGCAGTACTTC; CDR3aa: CATGTGAIYEQYF
j_gene: TRBJ1-4; abundance: -; d_gene: -; v_gene: TRBV11-2; CDR3nt: TGTGCCAGCAGAAGACACCTCGCAACTAATGAAAAACTGTTTTTT; CDR3aa: CASRRHLATNEKLFF
j_gene: TRBJ2-7; abundance: -; d_gene: TRBD2; v_gene: TRBV15; CDR3nt: TGTGCCACCAGCAGAGAGGCGGGGGTCGCTGGGGAGCAGTACTTC; CDR3aa: CATSREAGVAGEQYF
j_gene: TRBJ2-7; abundance: -; d_gene: -; v_gene: TRBV9; CDR3nt: TGTGCCAGCAGCGTAGTCGAGGGTTCCTACGAGCAGTACTTC; CDR3aa: CASSVVEGSYEQYF
j_gene: TRBJ2-1; abundance: -; d_gene: TRBD2; v_gene: TRBV4-1; CDR3nt: TGCGCCAGCAGCGCTCAGCGGGGAAGTTTCCCCAATGAGCAGTTCTTC; CDR3aa: CASSAQRGSFPNEQFF
j_gene: TRBJ2-1; abundance: few; d_gene: TRBD1; v_gene: TRBV11-1; CDR3nt: TGTGCCAGCAGCTTAGAGGTGACAGGGGCCTACAATGAGCAGTTCTTC; CDR3aa: CASSLEVTGAYNEQFF
j_gene: TRBJ2-7; abundance: -; d_gene: -; v_gene: TRBV19; CDR3nt: TGTGCCAGTAGTTACCGGGGTGGGACCTACGAGCAGTACTTC; CDR3aa: CASSYRGGTYEQYF
j_gene: TRBJ2-7; abundance: -; d_gene: TRBD1; v_gene: TRBV6-5; CDR3nt: TGTGCCAGCGGGCTAGGGACAGGGGGCTTCTACGAGCAGTACTTC; CDR3aa: CASGLGTGGFYEQYF
j_gene: TRBJ2-5; abundance: -; d_gene: TRBD2; v_gene: TRBV11-2; CDR3nt: TGTGCCAGCAGCTTAATAGGGGCGGGACTAGCGGGGCCGGAGACCCAGTACTTC; CDR3aa: CASSLIGAGLAGPETQYF
j_gene: TRBJ1-3; abundance: -; d_gene: TRBD1; v_gene: TRBV2; CDR3nt: TGTGCCAGCAGTGAAGGAGGGGGCCCTGGAAACACCATATATTTT; CDR3aa: CASSEGGGPGNTIYF
j_gene: TRBJ1-1; abundance: -; d_gene: -; v_gene: TRBV4-2; CDR3nt: TGTGCCAGCAGGAACAGGGTAACACAGGATAACACTGAAGCTTTCTTT; CDR3aa: CASRNRVTQDNTEAFF
j_gene: TRBJ2-1; abundance: -; d_gene: TRBD1; v_gene: TRBV7-3; CDR3nt: TGTGCCAGCAGCTTATATAGGACAGGCGTTTGTAAACAGTTCTTC; CDR3aa: CASSLYRTGVCKQFF
j_gene: TRBJ2-7; abundance: few; d_gene: TRBD2; v_gene: TRBV19; CDR3nt: TGTGCCAGTAAGGAGGCGGGAGGGAGCTCCTACGAGCAGTACTTC; CDR3aa: CASKEAGGSSYEQYF
j_gene: TRBJ1-5; abundance: -; d_gene: TRBD1; v_gene: TRBV11-3; CDR3nt: TGTGCCAGCAGCCCAGACAGGGTTGGGAATCAGCCCCAGCATTTT; CDR3aa: CASSPDRVGNQPQHF
j_gene: TRBJ1-4; abundance: -; d_gene: -; v_gene: TRBV15; CDR3nt: TGTGCCACGCAGACTTTAAGGCCTAATGAAAAACTGTTTTTT; CDR3aa: CATQTLRPNEKLFF
j_gene: TRBJ1-5; abundance: -; d_gene: TRBD1; v_gene: TRBV6-6; CDR3nt: TGTGCCAGCAGTCCTCGAAGACAGGGGTCGGGGCGGGGCAATCAGCCCCAGCATTTT; CDR3aa: CASSPRRQGSGRGNQPQHF
j_gene: TRBJ2-1; abundance: few; d_gene: TRBD1; v_gene: TRBV27; CDR3nt: TGTGCCAGCAGAACAGGGGGCTACTTCAATGAGCAGTTCTTC; CDR3aa: CASRTGGYFNEQFF
j_gene: TRBJ1-3; abundance: -; d_gene: -; v_gene: TRBV4-2; CDR3nt: TGTGCCAGCAGCCAAGCTCGACAGACTGGAAACACCATATATTTT; CDR3aa: CASSQARQTGNTIYF